Listed below are T cell receptor beta chains from one sample, sequenced in a study of blood T cell repertoires in COVID-19. Clones were sequenced by immunoSEQ multiplex PCR, and TCRdb holds only the in-frame ones, with some missing. This table holds approximately 130,000 clones, roughly 72% found once. The specimen sequenced was peripheral blood. These receptors originate from a human donor in a cohort sampled during active COVID-19. Both conserved end residues are trimmed from each CDR3.

>TRBJ1-5|TRBV30
AWSVRWDRGNQPQH
>TRBJ2-7|TRBV19
ASSALRTSGGYEQY
>TRBJ2-3|TRBV19
ASSPSGGSTDTQY
>TRBJ2-7|TRBV6-5
AGKLLQGTPYEQY
>TRBJ1-6|TRBV2
ASRDSWSPLH
>TRBJ1-2|TRBV5-6
ASSLEGQLLYGYT
>TRBJ2-7|TRBV28
ATGRAGPPYEQY
>TRBJ2-1|TRBV4-2
ASSQEGARGNEQF
>TRBJ2-7|TRBV5-6
ASSFKGQLSYEQY
>TRBJ1-1|TRBV18
ASSPTLTGGFAEAF
>TRBJ1-3|TRBV5-4
ASSASLRGPGNTIY
>TRBJ2-1|TRBV10-3
AISGGQEAGNEQF
>TRBJ1-3|TRBV12-3/TRBV12-4
ASSQGNTIY
>TRBJ2-6|TRBV11-2
ASSWPGESAAGANVLT
>TRBJ2-5|TRBV10-3
AISRISGEGETQY
>TRBJ2-6|TRBV5-4
ASSREGAPGANVLT
>TRBJ2-7|TRBV6-5
ASRAYEQY
>TRBJ2-2|TRBV6-5
ASSPSTNTGELF
>TRBJ1-6|TRBV9
ASSGQGMGIPLH
>TRBJ1-2|TRBV19
ASRGGTLRESGYT
>TRBJ2-1|TRBV15
ASKGSGGPSSYNEQF
>TRBJ1-1|TRBV7-8
ASSGTGLEAF
>TRBJ1-1|TRBV5-1
ASSLGQGGFNEAF
>TRBJ1-2|TRBV30
AWTQGVGTGSYGYT
>TRBJ2-3|TRBV5-1
ASSQGGSDTQY
>TRBJ2-7|TRBV5-4
ASSTGQEYEQY
>TRBJ2-1|TRBV6-5
ASGLSGGTPRNEQF
>TRBJ1-1|TRBV6-4
ASKDSSMNTEAF
>TRBJ2-3|TRBV14
ASSNWGGEVTDTQY
>TRBJ2-7|TRBV28
ASTEAGTGYEQY
>TRBJ2-1|TRBV6-1
ASSGPPGTGYNEQF
>TRBJ1-4|TRBV29-1
SALTQGRNEKLF
>TRBJ1-2|TRBV9
ASSVIGTEGYGYT
>TRBJ2-1|TRBV2
ASSEQGGPYNEQF
>TRBJ1-3|TRBV18
ASSPLDSGNTIY
>TRBJ1-1|TRBV2
ASSEDRENTEAF
>TRBJ1-3|TRBV10-3
AISESAGLSGNTIY
>TRBJ2-7|TRBV5-1
ASSLVAGYEQY
>TRBJ2-7|TRBV27
ASSSRSGSDEQY
>TRBJ1-2|TRBV12-3/TRBV12-4
ASSPSLRGYT
>TRBJ2-7|TRBV5-4
ASSLGPGGSYEQY
>TRBJ2-1|TRBV6-5
ASSYSGGPHEQF
>TRBJ2-5|TRBV2
ATGREFGPQETQY
>TRBJ1-2|TRBV7-6
ASSLDRYGYT